This is a list of T cell receptor beta chains from one sample in a study of shared clonotypes between healthy human individuals. The table came from immunoSEQ multiplex PCR; TCRdb's copy has only in-frame clones and leaves some out. Seen here are 490,000 or so clones, about three quarters observed once, and the top ten hold approximately 12%. Sequences were obtained from PBMCs. Receptors were obtained from a middle-aged woman in good health. Some clones in this sample may be carry-over from other donors' samples. The CDR3 runs from the conserved cysteine through the conserved F or W. The D gene is left open where the match is weak. For some rows the clone size is stated as once, few or many, or as a class when expanded; others skip it.

CDR3nt: TGTGCCAGCAGCTTATATGGGACAGCTAATCAGCCCCAGCATTTT; CDR3aa: CASSLYGTANQPQHF; abundance: NA; v_gene: TRBV11-2; j_gene: TRBJ1-5; d_gene: TRBD1
CDR3nt: TGTGCCAGCAGTTCTATCGGAAACACCATATATTTT; CDR3aa: CASSSIGNTIYF; abundance: NA; v_gene: TRBV28; j_gene: TRBJ1-3; d_gene: NA
CDR3nt: TGTGCCAGCAGCGGACGGATGAACACCGGGGAGCTGTTTTTT; CDR3aa: CASSGRMNTGELFF; abundance: NA; v_gene: TRBV7-9; j_gene: TRBJ2-2; d_gene: NA
CDR3nt: TGTGCCAGCAGTGGACGACAGGGGGCCACCGGCGAGCAGTACTTC; CDR3aa: CASSGRQGATGEQYF; abundance: NA; v_gene: TRBV6-1; j_gene: TRBJ2-7; d_gene: TRBD1
CDR3nt: TGTGCCAGCAGCTTAGCGATGACTACCGGGGAGCTGTTTTTT; CDR3aa: CASSLAMTTGELFF; abundance: NA; v_gene: TRBV7-9; j_gene: TRBJ2-2; d_gene: NA
CDR3nt: TGTGCCACCAGCAGGCCGAGCGGGAGGGCTGGAGATACGCAGTATTTT; CDR3aa: CATSRPSGRAGDTQYF; abundance: NA; v_gene: TRBV15; j_gene: TRBJ2-3; d_gene: TRBD2
CDR3nt: TGTGCTACGGGACTAGCGGGGCCCTTCACAGATACGCAGTATTTT; CDR3aa: CATGLAGPFTDTQYF; abundance: few; v_gene: TRBV6-5; j_gene: TRBJ2-3; d_gene: TRBD2
CDR3nt: TGTGCCAGCAGCTTACGGACAAATATCTACGAGCAGTACTTC; CDR3aa: CASSLRTNIYEQYF; abundance: NA; v_gene: TRBV7-2; j_gene: TRBJ2-7; d_gene: NA
CDR3nt: TGTGCCAGTAGTATTGCTAGCGGGAGGGAGACCCAGTACTTC; CDR3aa: CASSIASGRETQYF; abundance: few; v_gene: TRBV19; j_gene: TRBJ2-5; d_gene: TRBD2
CDR3nt: TGTGCCTGGAGCCCAGTGGCTCCCTATGGCTACACCTTC; CDR3aa: CAWSPVAPYGYTF; abundance: NA; v_gene: TRBV30; j_gene: TRBJ1-2; d_gene: NA
CDR3nt: TGTGCCAGCAGCTTTGGACAGGAGTCAGATACGCAGTATTTT; CDR3aa: CASSFGQESDTQYF; abundance: once; v_gene: TRBV7-7; j_gene: TRBJ2-3; d_gene: TRBD1
CDR3nt: TGCGCCAGCAGCCAAGATCTCGTGGGGGGCGAGCAGTACTTC; CDR3aa: CASSQDLVGGEQYF; abundance: NA; v_gene: TRBV4-3; j_gene: TRBJ2-7; d_gene: NA